The clone carrying this TCR beta chain was recorded many times. This entry comes from a study of regulatory T cells in long-lasting Graves disease. Building of the TCR beta libraries involved iRepertoire HTBI primers and Arm-PCR of CDR3 regions. TCRdb used MiXCR to reprocess the multiplex PCR reads, holding one entry per CDR3 protein. The repertoire holds 500,000 or so distinct CDR3 sequences, about 16% seen once, with around 25% in the top ten. Time point in this sample: newly diagnosed GD, antithyroid drugs for less than 3 months. PBMC RNA was the source of the TCR library. V lost 3 bases and J lost 1, with 9 bases in between. This CDR3 has 14 residues. Germline CDR1 WSHSY, CDR2 SAAADI. The data were also submitted as part of a second study, on T cells in Graves' hyperthyroidism and ophthalmopathy.

The receptor was isolated from a woman aged 35-60 years with Graves disease. The starting material was peripheral blood mononuclear cells (PBMCs), obtained at new diagnosis, from a patient treated with antithyroid drugs. The chain joins TRBV10-2 to TRBJ1-1; no firm D call. The CDR3 DNA sequence: TGCGCCAGCAGTGATGAGGTAGGGAACACTGAAGCTTTCTTT. It encodes CASSDEVGNTEAFF.